This note documents a single T cell receptor beta chain sequence. The donors were all healthy and Caucasian. In TCRdb, the 5' RACE reads were re-called with MiXCR into one record per CDR3 protein. The sample gives about 720,000 distinct CDR3 sequences, about 18% of which show up once; around 13% is in the top ten. This record belongs to a study of identical twins. This CDR3 is 12 amino acids long. The V end lost 6 bases, the J end lost 0 bases, and 6 bases lay between the germline ends. The germline V gene encodes CDR1 SGHRS and CDR2 YFSETQ. The data also belong to a second study, concerning T cells expressing NK-cell markers.

The rearrangement uses TRBV5-1 and TRBJ2-5; D unclear. Sequenced input: PBMCs. The clonotype was recovered from a woman in her late teens or twenties in good health. The CDR3 nucleotides are TGCGCCAGCAAGTTGCACCAAGAGACCCAGTACTTC. Translated: CASKLHQETQYF. Full variable domain (missing parts from reference TRBV5-1 and TRBJ2-5): KAGVTQTPRYLIKTRGQQVTLSCSPISGHRSVSWYQQTPGQGLQFLFEYFSETQRNKGNFPGRFSGRQFSNSRSEMNVSTLELGDSALYLCASKLHQETQYFGPGTRLLVL.